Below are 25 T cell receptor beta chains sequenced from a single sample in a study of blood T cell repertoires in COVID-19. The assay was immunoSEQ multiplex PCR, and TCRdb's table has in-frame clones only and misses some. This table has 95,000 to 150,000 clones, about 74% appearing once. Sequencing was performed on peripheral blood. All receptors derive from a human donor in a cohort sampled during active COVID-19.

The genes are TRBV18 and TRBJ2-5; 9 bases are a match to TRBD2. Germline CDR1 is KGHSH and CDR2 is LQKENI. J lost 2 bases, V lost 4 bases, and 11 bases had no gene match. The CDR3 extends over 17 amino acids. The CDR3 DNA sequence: TGTGCCAGCTCACTAAACACAGCGGGAGGTCGACAAGAGACCCAGTACTTC. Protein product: CASSLNTAGGRQETQYF.

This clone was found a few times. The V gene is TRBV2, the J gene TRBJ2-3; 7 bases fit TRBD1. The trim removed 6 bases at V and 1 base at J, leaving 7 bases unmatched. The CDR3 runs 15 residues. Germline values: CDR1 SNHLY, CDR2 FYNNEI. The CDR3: CASSPQGFGTDTQYF. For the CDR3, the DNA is TGTGCCAGCAGCCCACAGGGGTTCGGCACAGATACGCAGTATTTT. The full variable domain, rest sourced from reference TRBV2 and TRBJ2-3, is EPEVTQTPSHQVTQMGQEVILRCVPISNHLYFYWYRQILGQKVEFLVSFYNNEISEKSEIFDDQFSVERPDGSNFTLKIRSTKLEDSAMYFCASSPQGFGTDTQYFGPGTRLTVL.

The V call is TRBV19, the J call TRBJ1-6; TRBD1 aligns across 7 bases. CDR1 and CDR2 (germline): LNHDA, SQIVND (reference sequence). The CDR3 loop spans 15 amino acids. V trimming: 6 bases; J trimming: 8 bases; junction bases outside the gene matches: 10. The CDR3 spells CASRPRQGTYSPLHF. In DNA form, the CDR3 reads TGTGCCAGTAGGCCCCGACAGGGTACCTATTCACCCCTCCACTTT. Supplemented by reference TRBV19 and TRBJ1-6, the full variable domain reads DGGITQSPKYLFRKEGQNVTLSCEQNLNHDAMYWYRQDPGQGLRLIYYSQIVNDFQKGDIAEGYSVSREKKESFPLTVTSAQKNPTAFYLCASRPRQGTYSPLHFGNGTRLTVT.

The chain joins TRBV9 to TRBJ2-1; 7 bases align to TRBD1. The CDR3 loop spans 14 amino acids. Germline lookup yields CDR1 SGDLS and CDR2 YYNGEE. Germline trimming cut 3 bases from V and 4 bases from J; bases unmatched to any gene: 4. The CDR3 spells CASSEGTVYNEQFF. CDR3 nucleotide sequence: TGTGCCAGCAGCGAGGGGACAGTATACAATGAGCAGTTCTTC.

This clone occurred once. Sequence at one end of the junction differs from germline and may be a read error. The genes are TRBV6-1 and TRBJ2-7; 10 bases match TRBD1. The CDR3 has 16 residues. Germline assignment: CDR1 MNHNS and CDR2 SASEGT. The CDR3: CASREGTGTGAHEQYF. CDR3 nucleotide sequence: TGTGCCAGCAGAGAAGGAACCGGGACAGGGGCCCACGAGCAGTACTTC.

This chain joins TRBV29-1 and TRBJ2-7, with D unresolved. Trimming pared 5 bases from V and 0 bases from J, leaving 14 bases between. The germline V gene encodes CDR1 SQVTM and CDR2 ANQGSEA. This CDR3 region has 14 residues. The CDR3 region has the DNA TGCAGCGTTTTAGTACAGATAGACTCCTACGAGCAGTACTTC. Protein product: CSVLVQIDSYEQYF.

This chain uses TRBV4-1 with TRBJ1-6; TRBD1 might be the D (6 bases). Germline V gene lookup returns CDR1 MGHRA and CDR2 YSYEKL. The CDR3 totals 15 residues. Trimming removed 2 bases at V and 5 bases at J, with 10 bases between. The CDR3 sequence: CASSQNRDNNSPLHF. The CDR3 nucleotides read TGCGCCAGCAGCCAAAATAGGGACAATAATTCACCCCTCCACTTT.

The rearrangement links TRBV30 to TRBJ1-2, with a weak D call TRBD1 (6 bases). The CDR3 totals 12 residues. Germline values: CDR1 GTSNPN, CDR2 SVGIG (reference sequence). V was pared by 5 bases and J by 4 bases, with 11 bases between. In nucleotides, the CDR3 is TGTGCCTGGGGCCGGGACACCTATGGCTACACCTTC. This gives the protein CAWGRDTYGYTF.

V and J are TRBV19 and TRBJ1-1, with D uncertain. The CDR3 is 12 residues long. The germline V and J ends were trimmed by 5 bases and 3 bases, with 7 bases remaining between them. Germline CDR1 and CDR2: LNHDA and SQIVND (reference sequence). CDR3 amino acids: CASSVGDTEAFF. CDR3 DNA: TGTGCCAGTAGTGTGGGAGACACTGAAGCTTTCTTT.

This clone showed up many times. The CDR3: CASNRGPNTEAFF. The CDR3 DNA reads as TGTGCCTCAAACAGAGGGCCGAACACTGAAGCTTTCTTT. The genes are TRBV30 and TRBJ1-1; D is ambiguous. The germline gives CDR1 GTSNPN, CDR2 SVGIG (reference sequence). V was cut by 7 bases and J by 1 base, with 13 bases left in between. The length of the CDR3 is 13 residues.

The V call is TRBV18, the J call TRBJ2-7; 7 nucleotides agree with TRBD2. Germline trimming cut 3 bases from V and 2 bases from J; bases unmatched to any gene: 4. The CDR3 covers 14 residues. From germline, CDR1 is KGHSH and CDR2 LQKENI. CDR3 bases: TGTGCCAGCTCACCCGGGACTAACACCTACGAGCAGTACTTC. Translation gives CASSPGTNTYEQYF.

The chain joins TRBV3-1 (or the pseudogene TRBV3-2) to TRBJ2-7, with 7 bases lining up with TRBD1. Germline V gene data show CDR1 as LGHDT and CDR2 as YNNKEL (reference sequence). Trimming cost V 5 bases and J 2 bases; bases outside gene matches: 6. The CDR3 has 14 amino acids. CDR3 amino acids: CASSETQGAYEQYF. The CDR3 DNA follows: TGTGCCAGCAGCGAAACCCAGGGGGCCTACGAGCAGTACTTC.

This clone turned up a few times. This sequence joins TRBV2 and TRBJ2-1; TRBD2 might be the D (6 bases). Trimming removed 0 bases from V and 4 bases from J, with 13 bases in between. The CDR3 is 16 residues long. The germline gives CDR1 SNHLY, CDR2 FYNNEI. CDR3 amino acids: CASSEAPGLKYNEQFF. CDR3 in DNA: TGTGCCAGCAGTGAAGCTCCGGGACTGAAATACAATGAGCAGTTCTTC.

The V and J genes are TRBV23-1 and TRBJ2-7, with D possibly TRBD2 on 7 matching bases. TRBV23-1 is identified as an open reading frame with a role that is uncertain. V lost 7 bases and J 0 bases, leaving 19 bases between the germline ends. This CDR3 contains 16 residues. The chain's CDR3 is CASTWGGLTSSYEQYF. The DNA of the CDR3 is TGCGCCAGCACCTGGGGGGGCTTGACGAGCTCCTACGAGCAGTACTTC.

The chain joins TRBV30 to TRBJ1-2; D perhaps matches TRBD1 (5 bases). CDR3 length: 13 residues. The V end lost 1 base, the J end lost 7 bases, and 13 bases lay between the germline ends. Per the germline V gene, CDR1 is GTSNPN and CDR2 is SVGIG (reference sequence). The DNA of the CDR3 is TGTGCCTGGAGTGGGGGCAGGGTCGGTGGCTACACCTTC. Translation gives CAWSGGRVGGYTF.

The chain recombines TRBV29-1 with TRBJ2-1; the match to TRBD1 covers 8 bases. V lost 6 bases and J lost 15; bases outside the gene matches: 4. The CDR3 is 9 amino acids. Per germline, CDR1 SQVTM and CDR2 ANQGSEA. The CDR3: CSVTGGTFF. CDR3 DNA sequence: TGCAGCGTCACAGGGGGTACGTTCTTC.

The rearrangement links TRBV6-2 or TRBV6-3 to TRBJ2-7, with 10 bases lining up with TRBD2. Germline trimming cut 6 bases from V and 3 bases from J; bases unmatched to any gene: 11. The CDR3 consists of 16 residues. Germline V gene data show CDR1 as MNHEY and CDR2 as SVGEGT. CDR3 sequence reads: CASSLRASGGFYEQYF. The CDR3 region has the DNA TGTGCCAGCAGCCTCCGTGCTAGCGGGGGCTTCTACGAGCAGTACTTC.

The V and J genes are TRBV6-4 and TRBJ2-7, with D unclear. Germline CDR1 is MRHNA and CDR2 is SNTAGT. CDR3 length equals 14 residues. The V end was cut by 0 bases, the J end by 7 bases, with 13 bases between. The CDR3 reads CASSDSSTVREQYF. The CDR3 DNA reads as TGTGCCAGCAGTGACTCGAGCACTGTGCGGGAGCAGTACTTC.

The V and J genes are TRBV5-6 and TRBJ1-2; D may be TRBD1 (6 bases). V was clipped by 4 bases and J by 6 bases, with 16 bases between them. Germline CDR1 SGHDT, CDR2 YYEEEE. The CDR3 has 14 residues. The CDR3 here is CASSQIGQQHGYTF. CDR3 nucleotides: TGTGCCAGCAGCCAGATCGGACAGCAACATGGCTACACCTTC.

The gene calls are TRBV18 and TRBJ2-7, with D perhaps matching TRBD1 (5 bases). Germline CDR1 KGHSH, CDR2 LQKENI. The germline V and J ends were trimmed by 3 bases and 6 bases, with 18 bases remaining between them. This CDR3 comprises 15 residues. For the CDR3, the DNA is TGTGCCAGCTCACCCCTGACAGACGGTGGTGGCGAGCAGTACTTC. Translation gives CASSPLTDGGGEQYF.

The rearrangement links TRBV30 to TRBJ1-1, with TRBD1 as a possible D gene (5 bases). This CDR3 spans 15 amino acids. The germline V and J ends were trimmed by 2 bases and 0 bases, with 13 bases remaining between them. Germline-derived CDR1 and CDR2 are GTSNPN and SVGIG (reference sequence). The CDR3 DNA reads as TGTGCCTGGAGTTTAACCAAGGGGTTGAACACTGAAGCTTTCTTT. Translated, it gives CAWSLTKGLNTEAFF.

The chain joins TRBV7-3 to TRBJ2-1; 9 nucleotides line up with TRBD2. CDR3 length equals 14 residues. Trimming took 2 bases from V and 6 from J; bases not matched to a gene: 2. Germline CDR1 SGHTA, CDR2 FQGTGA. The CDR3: CASSLEGLANEQFF. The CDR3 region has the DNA TGTGCCAGCAGCTTAGAGGGACTAGCCAATGAGCAGTTCTTC.

As DNA, the CDR3 is TGCAGCGTTGTGGACAGGGCCCTATCATATGGCTACACCTTC. Translation: CSVVDRALSYGYTF. The chain has TRBV29-1 and TRBJ1-2; 8 bases fit TRBD1. This CDR3 has 14 residues. Unmatched junction bases numbered 9, after V lost 4 bases and J lost 5 bases. Germline V lookup: CDR1 SQVTM, CDR2 ANQGSEA.

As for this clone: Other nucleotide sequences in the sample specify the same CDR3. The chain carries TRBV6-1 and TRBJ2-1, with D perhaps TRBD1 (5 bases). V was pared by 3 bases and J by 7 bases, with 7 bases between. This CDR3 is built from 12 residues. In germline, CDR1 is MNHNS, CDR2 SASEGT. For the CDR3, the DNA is TGTGCCAGCAGTGACCCAGGGAATGAGCAGTTCTTC. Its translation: CASSDPGNEQFF.

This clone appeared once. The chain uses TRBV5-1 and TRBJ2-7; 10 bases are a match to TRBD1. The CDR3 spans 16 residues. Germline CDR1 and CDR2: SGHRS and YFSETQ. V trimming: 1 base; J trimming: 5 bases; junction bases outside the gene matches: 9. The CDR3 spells CASSLYSGTGDHEQYF. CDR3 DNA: TGCGCCAGCAGCTTGTACTCTGGGACAGGGGATCACGAGCAGTACTTC.